One T cell receptor (beta chain) is described in this entry. TCR beta CDR3 region amplification was performed from RNA transcripts. The primer set for the first-round RT-PCR of the TCR CDR3 was HTBI. TCRdb processed the multiplex PCR reads anew with MiXCR; each CDR3 protein has one entry. The sample holds roughly 840,000 distinct CDR3 sequences; roughly 37% are singletons and the top ten take approximately 10%. The data were taken from a study of T cells in Graves' hyperthyroidism and ophthalmopathy. About the research overall: Peripheral blood specimens were obtained at initial diagnosis, prior to any treatment.

Germline V gene sequence: CDR1 DFQATT, CDR2 SNEGSKA (reference sequence). The CDR3 runs to 18 residues. Between the trimmed V and J ends, which lost 0 bases and 2 bases, there was a span of 20 bases. Patients aged 18 to 65 had newly diagnosed hyperthyroidism lasting under 2 months. This chain links TRBV20-1 with TRBJ1-5; D gene uncertain. The receptor comes from a young man with Graves' hyperthyroidism. Material: blood. The CDR3, as DNA: TGCAGTGCTAGAGAGGGTAGCGGGTTCGTATTTGGCAATCAGCCCCAGCATTTT. Translating gives CSAREGSGFVFGNQPQHF.